This TCR beta chain comes out of a study of blood T cell repertoires in COVID-19. Trimming took 1 base from V and 9 from J; bases not matched to a gene: 11. The CDR3 length is 16 residues. The germline V gene encodes CDR1 SGHNT and CDR2 YYREEE (reference sequence). Generated by immunoSEQ multiplex PCR, the TCRdb table keeps only in-frame clones and is missing some. The data contain roughly 60,000 clones, about 85% of them singletons. Sequenced input: peripheral blood. The TCR sequence derives from a human donor with acute or convalescent COVID-19. The donor label of this sample is uncertain. The chain joins TRBV5-4 to TRBJ2-1; 9 positions match TRBD2. Here the CDR3 reads CASSLRASSGRIEQFF. Written as DNA, the CDR3 is TGTGCCAGCAGCTTGAGGGCTTCGAGCGGGAGGATTGAGCAGTTCTTC.